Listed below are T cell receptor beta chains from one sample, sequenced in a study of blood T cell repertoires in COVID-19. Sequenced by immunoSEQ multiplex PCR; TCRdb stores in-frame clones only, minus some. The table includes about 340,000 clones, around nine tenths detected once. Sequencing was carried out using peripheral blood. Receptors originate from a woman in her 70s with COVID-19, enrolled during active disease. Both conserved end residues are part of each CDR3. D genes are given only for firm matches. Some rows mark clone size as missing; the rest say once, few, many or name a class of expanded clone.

CASSQSKLNTGQYF,TGCGCCAGCAGTCAATCTAAACTGAATACGGGGCAGTACTTC,14,.,.,TRBV23-1,TRBJ2-7
CATSDPFGREFF,TGTGCCACCAGTGACCCGTTCGGGAGGGAGTTCTTC,12,once,TRBD2,TRBV24-1,TRBJ2-1
CASSRDTSYEQYF,TGTGCCAGCAGCCGGGACACTTCCTACGAGCAGTACTTC,13,.,.,TRBV2,TRBJ2-7
CASSANRLANEQFF,TGTGCCAGCAGCGCAAACAGACTAGCAAATGAGCAGTTCTTC,14,.,TRBD2,TRBV27,TRBJ2-1
CASRKGTANEKLFF,TGTGCCAGCCGAAAGGGGACAGCTAATGAAAAACTGTTTTTT,14,once,TRBD1,TRBV2,TRBJ1-4
CSVEVVGDYEQYF,TGCAGCGTTGAAGTGGTAGGGGACTACGAGCAGTACTTC,13,.,.,TRBV29-1,TRBJ2-7
CASSEGMGQGVDGYTF,TGTGCCAGCAGTGAGGGGATGGGACAGGGCGTCGATGGCTACACCTTC,16,.,TRBD1,TRBV6-1,TRBJ1-2
CASTGTASTNEKLFF,TGTGCCAGCACCGGGACAGCCTCAACTAATGAAAAACTGTTTTTT,15,.,TRBD1,TRBV2,TRBJ1-4
CASIRYGSDSGANVLTF,TGTGCCAGTATTCGATATGGCAGTGACTCTGGGGCCAACGTCCTGACTTTC,17,.,.,TRBV19,TRBJ2-6
CASGSQGNNSPLHF,TGTGCTAGTGGTTCACAGGGGAATAATTCACCCCTCCACTTT,14,.,TRBD1,TRBV12-5,TRBJ1-6
CASNGREGRYGYTF,TGTGCCAGCAACGGGAGGGAGGGAAGATATGGCTACACCTTC,14,.,.,TRBV6-6,TRBJ1-2
CATLLEARGYTF,TGTGCCACCCTCCTGGAGGCGCGTGGCTACACCTTC,12,.,.,TRBV12-3/TRBV12-4,TRBJ1-2
CASSPRAGGPSYNEQFF,TGTGCCAGCAGCCCCCGAGCGGGGGGGCCGTCCTACAATGAGCAGTTCTTC,17,.,TRBD2,TRBV14,TRBJ2-1
CASSFTGQFWAFF,TGTGCCAGCAGTTTTACGGGACAGTTTTGGGCTTTCTTT,13,.,TRBD1,TRBV27,TRBJ1-1
CASSQVGRLFF,TGTGCCAGCAGCCAAGTAGGGAGACTGTTTTTT,11,.,.,TRBV3-1/TRBV3-2,TRBJ1-4
CASSDLAQEQFF,TGTGCCAGCAGTGATTTAGCGCAGGAGCAGTTCTTC,12,.,.,TRBV2,TRBJ2-1